The 23 T cell receptor beta chains below all came from one sample that was sequenced in a study of OX40 agonist ivuxolimab in advanced cancers. The library was generated by the immunoSEQ multiplex PCR assay. The immuneACCESS repertoire file appears here via TCRdb, limited to in-frame rearrangements. These files lack a portion of the clones; in checked studies, under half of the deficit traces to unresolved V genes, and the cause of the others is not known. The sample table lists about 35,000 clones, 65% to 80% of them with a count of one. Of the sample, roughly 18% is held by the ten largest clones. The source material was CD4+ or CD8+ T cells sorted from blood, sampled in a trial of the OX40 agonist ivuxolimab. The receptors stem from an adult with an advanced solid tumor such as melanoma, head and neck, liver or kidney cancer.

This chain joins TRBV29-1 and TRBJ1-2, with D uncertain. The germline V and J ends were trimmed by 6 bases and 4 bases, with 9 bases remaining between them. The CDR3 length is 11 residues. Germline V gene lookup returns CDR1 SQVTM and CDR2 ANQGSEA. The CDR3 sequence: CSVADTYGYTF. In nucleotides, the CDR3 is TGCAGCGTCGCAGACACCTATGGCTACACCTTC.

The chain joins TRBV19 to TRBJ1-5, with 7 bases lining up with TRBD1. Germline loops: CDR1 LNHDA, CDR2 SQIVND (reference sequence). The CDR3 has 14 residues. V trimming: 6 bases; J trimming: 6 bases; junction bases outside the gene matches: 8. CDR3 DNA sequence: TGTGCCAGTAGGCCGTCAGGGGGAGCTCAGCCCCAGCATTTT. Residues: CASRPSGGAQPQHF.

The J gene is TRBJ2-1, the V gene TRBV7-3; D is ambiguous. Germline values: CDR1 SGHTA, CDR2 FQGTGA. The V and J ends lost 2 bases and 8 bases respectively, with 16 bases between them. This CDR3 has 15 amino acids. This CDR3 reads CASSLQTGPRDEQFF. CDR3 sequence (DNA): TGTGCCAGCAGCTTACAGACTGGGCCTCGGGATGAGCAGTTCTTC.

V is TRBV5-1 and J is TRBJ2-2, with D unresolved. The CDR3 length is 13 residues. CDR1 is SGHRS, CDR2 YFSETQ, per germline. V gave up 0 bases and J gave up 4 bases, with 4 bases separating them. The CDR3 region has the DNA TGCGCCAGCAGCTTGGCCAGCACCGGGGAGCTGTTTTTT. This codes for CASSLASTGELFF.

J is TRBJ2-3 and V is TRBV2; D not certain. In germline, CDR1 is SNHLY, CDR2 FYNNEI. Deletions cut 6 bases from V and 0 bases from J, with 13 bases between. The CDR3 contains 15 residues. CDR3 loop: CASSLDVASTDTQYF. The CDR3 coding sequence is TGTGCCAGCAGCCTAGACGTAGCTAGCACAGATACGCAGTATTTT.

The genes are TRBV2 and TRBJ2-4; maybe TRBD2 (7 bases). Germline-derived CDR1 and CDR2 are SNHLY and FYNNEI. CDR3 length equals 17 residues. Deletions cut 2 bases from V and 0 bases from J, with 14 bases between. CDR3 DNA: TGTGCCAGCAGTGAAAGAGGGGGGGGCCTAGCCAAAAACATTCAGTACTTC. The encoded protein is CASSERGGGLAKNIQYF.

This sequence joins TRBV2 and TRBJ1-1, with D possibly matching TRBD1 (6 bases). Germline V gene data show CDR1 as SNHLY and CDR2 as FYNNEI. This CDR3 contains 15 residues. Trimming took 10 bases from V and 6 from J, leaving 24 bases between them. The DNA for the CDR3 is TGTGCCACCTCCTTGACAGGTCTCCGTAGGGCTGAAGCTTTCTTT. Its translation is CATSLTGLRRAEAFF. Full variable domain (outside the CDR3, taken from reference TRBV2 and TRBJ1-1): EPEVTQTPSHQVTQMGQEVILRCVPISNHLYFYWYRQILGQKVEFLVSFYNNEISEKSEIFDDQFSVERPDGSNFTLKIRSTKLEDSAMYFCATSLTGLRRAEAFFGQGTRLTVV.

V is TRBV21-1 and J is TRBJ1-1; the DNA was not used to check the table's D call, TRBD1. TRBV21-1 is a pseudogene segment. CDR3 size: 14 residues. This CDR3 is CASTRRTGETEAFF. DNA for the CDR3: TGTGCCAGCACCAGACGGACAGGGGAAACTGAAGCTTTCTTT.

The V gene is TRBV7-9, the J gene TRBJ1-4, with TRBD1 matching over 10 bases. CDR3 length equals 18 residues. Germline V gene sequence: CDR1 SEHNR, CDR2 FQNEAQ (reference sequence). V dropped 1 base and J dropped 8; count of bases not matched to a gene: 13. This CDR3 reads CASSLGTGGSRGEEKLFF. As DNA, the CDR3 is TGTGCCAGCAGCTTAGGGACAGGGGGGAGCCGCGGAGAAGAAAAACTGTTTTTT.

The V gene is TRBV6-5, the J gene TRBJ2-5; D is ambiguous. V was trimmed by 0 bases and J by 1 base, leaving 6 bases between them. The germline V gene has CDR1 MNHEY and CDR2 SVGAGI. The CDR3 extends over 14 amino acids. This CDR3 reads CASSYSTIQETQYF. CDR3 coding DNA: TGTGCCAGCAGTTACTCTACAATCCAAGAGACCCAGTACTTC.

This chain links TRBV7-3 with TRBJ2-5; TRBD1 matches 9 bases. V lost 5 bases, J lost 5 bases, and 6 bases stayed unmatched. This CDR3 region has 14 residues. Germline values: CDR1 SGHTA, CDR2 FQGTGA. The DNA of the CDR3 is TGTGCCAGCAGCCCAGGGACAGGGTTTGAGACCCAGTACTTC. Its translation: CASSPGTGFETQYF.

This clone was observed once. The chain carries TRBV12-5 and TRBJ2-3; 10 bases line up with TRBD2. The CDR3 spans 16 residues. The trim removed 5 bases at V and 0 bases at J, leaving 5 bases unmatched. CDR1 and CDR2 (germline): LGHNT, FRNRAP. This chain's CDR3 is CASGPQRGGSTDTQYF. In nucleotides, the CDR3 is TGTGCTAGTGGTCCTCAGCGGGGGGGTAGCACAGATACGCAGTATTTT.

There are a few counts of this clone. The chain has TRBV7-9 and TRBJ2-4; 10 bases map to TRBD2. The CDR3 extends over 19 amino acids. Germline-derived CDR1 and CDR2 are SEHNR and FQNEAQ (reference sequence). After removal of 0 bases from V and 0 bases from J, the junction contained 8 bases not matched to a gene. CDR3 sequence: CASSLALSLAGVAKNIQYF. The CDR3 DNA sequence: TGTGCCAGCAGCTTAGCGCTAAGTCTAGCGGGAGTAGCCAAAAACATTCAGTACTTC.

The chain couples TRBV30 to TRBJ2-3; tentative D call: TRBD2 (7 bases). V lost 2 bases, J lost 4 bases, and 13 bases lay in between. The CDR3 is 14 residues long. CDR1 is GTSNPN, CDR2 SVGIG, per germline (reference sequence). The DNA of the CDR3 is TGTGCCTGGAGTTGGGGGGGCGAGGCAGATACGCAGTATTTT. Its protein is CAWSWGGEADTQYF.

The chain couples TRBV25-1 to TRBJ1-1, with TRBD1 matching over 9 bases. The CDR3 consists of 16 residues. Unmatched junction bases numbered 5, after V lost 3 bases and J lost 0 bases. Germline V gene sequence: CDR1 MGHDK, CDR2 SYGVNS. The CDR3 DNA reads TGTGCCAGCAGTGACACAGGGGGCTCGGTGAACACTGAAGCTTTCTTT. Protein product: CASSDTGGSVNTEAFF.

The chain carries TRBV10-3 and TRBJ2-3; D is unclear. The germline V and J ends were trimmed by 9 bases and 6 bases, with 16 bases remaining between them. This CDR3 has 13 residues. Germline CDR1 ENHRY, CDR2 SYGVKD. The CDR3 DNA is TGTGCCATATCAATAGAGATATTGGATACGCAGTATTTT. Protein: CAISIEILDTQYF.

The chain is built from TRBV5-5 and TRBJ1-3; the D is unclear. Germline V gene sequence: CDR1 SGHKS, CDR2 YYEKEE (reference sequence). CDR3 length: 15 residues. V gave up 2 bases and J gave up 0 bases, with 9 bases separating them. CDR3 in DNA: TGTGCCAGCAGCTTAACCACTTACTCTGGAAACACCATATATTTT. Protein: CASSLTTYSGNTIYF.

V is TRBV19 and J is TRBJ1-6, with a possible D match to TRBD1 (5 bases). Germline values: CDR1 LNHDA, CDR2 SQIVND (reference sequence). V lost 7 bases and J 3 bases, leaving 10 bases between the germline ends. The length of the CDR3 is 14 residues. The CDR3 DNA reads TGTGCCAGTACGGAAGGGGACTATAATTCACCCCTCCACTTT. Residues: CASTEGDYNSPLHF.

V is TRBV27 and J is TRBJ1-1; a possible D gene is TRBD1 (6 bases). CDR3 length: 13 residues. V shed 6 bases and J shed 8 bases, with 16 bases lying between them. The V gene's germline CDR1 is MNHEY and CDR2 SMNVEV (reference sequence). This CDR3 is CASRLRTVAEAFF. CDR3 nucleotide sequence: TGTGCCAGCAGATTAAGGACAGTCGCCGAAGCTTTCTTT.

The chain is built from TRBV7-2 and TRBJ1-3, with unresolved D. The CDR3 is 16 residues long. V shed 3 bases and J shed 0 bases, with 12 bases lying between them. CDR1 SGHTA and CDR2 FQGNSA come from the germline V gene. The CDR3 DNA follows: TGTGCCAGCAGCTTCGCAAGCAGGCCCTCTGGAAACACCATATATTTT. Translating gives CASSFASRPSGNTIYF.

Only one count was recorded for this clone. V and J are TRBV18 and TRBJ1-2; no clear D. The germline gives CDR1 KGHSH, CDR2 LQKENI. This CDR3 is built from 17 residues. V was trimmed by 2 bases and J by 2 bases, leaving 18 bases between them. The CDR3 is CASSPSISRTENYGYTF. CDR3 nucleotides: TGTGCCAGCTCACCATCTATTTCCCGGACGGAGAACTATGGCTACACCTTC.

The chain has TRBV25-1 and TRBJ2-3; 8 bases map to TRBD2. The germline V gene encodes CDR1 MGHDK and CDR2 SYGVNS. V shed 1 base, J shed 3 bases, and the junction held 3 bases outside the gene matches. This CDR3 has 15 residues. CDR3 coding DNA: TGTGCCAGCAGTGAATGGACTAGCTCTACAGATACGCAGTATTTT. It is translated as CASSEWTSSTDTQYF.

The CDR3 loop reads CASSLEWGGQINNEQFF. For the CDR3, the DNA is TGTGCCAGCAGCTTAGAATGGGGGGGCCAAATTAACAATGAGCAGTTCTTC. The chain links TRBV7-3 to TRBJ2-1; a possible D gene is TRBD2 (7 bases). Deletions cut 2 bases from V and 5 bases from J, with 19 bases between. The CDR3 is 17 residues long. The germline V gene has CDR1 SGHTA and CDR2 FQGTGA. Full variable domain (outside the CDR3, taken from reference TRBV7-3 and TRBJ2-1): GAGVSQTPSNKVTEKGKYVELRCDPISGHTALYWYRQSLGQGPEFLIYFQGTGAADDSGLPNDRFFAVRPEGSVSTLKIQRTERGDSAVYLCASSLEWGGQINNEQFFGPGTRLTVL.